This TCR beta chain stems from a study of blood T cell repertoires in COVID-19 (dated by TCRdb to about 2020). Some background on the complete study: The collaborator samples originated in the United States, Italy and Spain and spanned the acute and convalescent phases of COVID-19. The repertoires were released in a freely available public database meant as a resource for research on the immune response to SARS-CoV-2. Samples were obtained from the ongoing ImmuneRACE study (first 160 participants) and from 1,254 subjects provided by 6 global collaborators. A de-identified subject ID, COVID-19 status, age in years and sex were almost always included in the sample metadata. Where available, HLA class I and class II types were obtained from metadata supplied by the sample provider rather than from assay-based typing. Deeply sampled blood TCRbeta repertoires from subjects exposed to, actively infected with, or recovered from COVID-19 were included in the dataset. The prospective study material was composed of cDNA or gDNA derived from T cells, B-cell-depleted T cells, or PBMCs. Findings and caveats that apply to the study as a whole: The quantity of clinical and demographic metadata differed by source and by participant and was supplied without curation.

Participants in the prospective study were aged roughly 18 to 100 years, lived in 24 United States geographic areas, and enrolled through a virtual design. Cohort assignment in the prospective study relied on participant-reported clinical history from a screening survey and a study questionnaire. ImmuneRACE Cohort 3 recovered participants were defined by two consecutive negative NP/OP PCR tests, healthcare professional clearance, or symptom resolution. In the prospective study, whole blood, serum and a nasopharyngeal or oropharyngeal swab were collected from each participant by mobile phlebotomists. Participants in the prospective study had the option to provide additional blood draws and questionnaires over an approximately 2-month period. Blood samples from the prospective study were shipped frozen or at room temperature prior to DNA extraction. About this clone itself: This receptor's antigen is unknown. Base qualities were left out, and no much larger clone turns up one base away.

TCRbeta CDR3 regions were amplified from genomic DNA using the immunoSEQ Assay, a bias-controlled multiplex PCR. As for the authors' bioinformatics: Nucleated cell counts per sample were estimated from amplification of reference gene primers within the assay. To quantify the absolute abundance of each unique TCRbeta CDR3 rearrangement, sequence reads were collapsed and filtered. For each sample, productive Simpson clonality was calculated as the square root of Simpson's diversity index across productive rearrangements. TCRdb obtained this table from immuneACCESS and retained in-frame rearrangements with V and J assigned. These tables miss some clones; where compared with another copy, unresolved V genes account for less than half of the shortfall, and the remainder is unexplained. The V and J calls and clone size are taken from that table; D and trimming were inferred from the DNA. For this sample there are 110,000 to 150,000 clones; roughly three quarters appear just once. The biggest ten clones account for just over 6% of the sample.

The V end loses 3 bases and the J end loses 6 bases, and a stretch of 11 bases separates them. CDR1 and CDR2 were assigned from the germline V gene as MNHEY and SVGAGI. From its cysteine to its phenylalanine, the CDR3 spans 13 amino acids. Of the read, only the CDR3 DNA is kept; its 39 bases are in frame from base 1. This receptor was taken from a woman aged 50 to 65 who had recovered from COVID-19. The rearrangement joined TRBV6-5 to TRBJ1-1; the D gene cannot be named for sure. The sample consisted of PBMCs or T cells enriched from blood (not recorded which). The CDR3 amino acid sequence is: CASSYYLGPEAFF. The DNA sequence is as follows: TGTGCCAGCAGTTATTACCTAGGTCCTGAAGCTTTCTTT.